This T cell receptor (beta chain) was captured by sequencing in a study of cytomegalovirus exposure and HLA in healthy donors. Of note for this clone: Its antigen is unidentified.

With 60 Vbeta and 13 Jbeta primers, the PCR was carried out. TCRdb keeps only in-frame clones here, not all; method: immunoSEQ multiplex PCR. In the table there are about 140,000 clones, roughly 83% of which are singletons. Overall study findings and caveats: Some public TCRs appeared in many individuals, while most sequences were rare. Three chains linked to CMV were shown in vitro to be specific for CMV antigens.

The CDR3 extends over 16 amino acids. The junction had 3 bases not matched to a gene; V was cut back by 4 bases and J by 0 bases. Germline CDR1 reads SGHAT; CDR2 reads FQNNGV. Healthy bone marrow donors formed the donor group. This chain uses TRBV11-2 with TRBJ2-1; 10 bases map to TRBD2. The receptor was derived from a man in his forties in good health and CMV-seronegative. Sequenced input: PBMCs. This chain's CDR3 is CASSSSGGPSYNEQFF. CDR3 coding DNA: TGTGCCAGCAGCTCTAGCGGGGGCCCCTCCTACAATGAGCAGTTCTTC. Complete variable domain (other parts from reference TRBV11-2 and TRBJ2-1): EAGVAQSPRYKIIEKRQSVAFWCNPISGHATLYWYQQILGQGPKLLIQFQNNGVVDDSQLPKDRFSAERLKGVDSTLKIQPAKLEDSAVYLCASSSSGGPSYNEQFFGPGTRLTVL.